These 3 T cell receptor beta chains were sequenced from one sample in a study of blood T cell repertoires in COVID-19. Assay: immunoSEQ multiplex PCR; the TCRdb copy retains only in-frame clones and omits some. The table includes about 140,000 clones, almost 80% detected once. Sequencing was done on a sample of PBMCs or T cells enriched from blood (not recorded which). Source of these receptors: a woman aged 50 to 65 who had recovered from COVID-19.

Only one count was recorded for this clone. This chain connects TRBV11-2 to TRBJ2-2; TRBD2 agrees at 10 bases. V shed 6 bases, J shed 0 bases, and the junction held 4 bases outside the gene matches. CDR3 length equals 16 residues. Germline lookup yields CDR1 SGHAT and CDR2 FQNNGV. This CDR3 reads CASRYSGGSNTGELFF. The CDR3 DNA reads TGTGCCAGCAGATATAGCGGGGGGTCGAACACCGGGGAGCTGTTTTTT.

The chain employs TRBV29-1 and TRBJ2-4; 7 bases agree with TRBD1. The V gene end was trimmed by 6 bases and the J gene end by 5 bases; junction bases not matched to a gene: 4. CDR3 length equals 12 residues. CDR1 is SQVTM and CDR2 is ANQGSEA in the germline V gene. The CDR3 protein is CSVGTVENIQYF. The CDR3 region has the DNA TGCAGCGTCGGGACAGTTGAAAACATTCAGTACTTC.

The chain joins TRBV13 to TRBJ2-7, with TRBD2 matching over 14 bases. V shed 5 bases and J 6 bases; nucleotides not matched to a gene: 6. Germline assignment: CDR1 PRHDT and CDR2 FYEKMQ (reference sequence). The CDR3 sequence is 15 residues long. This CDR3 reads CASSRGTSGRLEQYF. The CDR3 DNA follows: TGTGCCAGCAGCAGGGGGACTAGCGGGAGACTCGAGCAGTACTTC.